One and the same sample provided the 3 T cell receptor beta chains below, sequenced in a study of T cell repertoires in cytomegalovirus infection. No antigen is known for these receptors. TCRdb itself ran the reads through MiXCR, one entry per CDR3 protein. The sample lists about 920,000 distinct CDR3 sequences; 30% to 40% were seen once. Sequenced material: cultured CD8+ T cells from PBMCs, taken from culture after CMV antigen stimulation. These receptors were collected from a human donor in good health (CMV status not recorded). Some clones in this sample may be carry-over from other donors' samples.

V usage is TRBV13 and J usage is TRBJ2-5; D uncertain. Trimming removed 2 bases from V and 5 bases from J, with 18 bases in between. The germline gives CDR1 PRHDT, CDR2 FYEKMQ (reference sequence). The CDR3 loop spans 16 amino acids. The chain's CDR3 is CASSLMGNGGGETQYF. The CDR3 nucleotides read TGTGCCAGCAGCTTAATGGGAAATGGCGGTGGTGAGACCCAGTACTTC.

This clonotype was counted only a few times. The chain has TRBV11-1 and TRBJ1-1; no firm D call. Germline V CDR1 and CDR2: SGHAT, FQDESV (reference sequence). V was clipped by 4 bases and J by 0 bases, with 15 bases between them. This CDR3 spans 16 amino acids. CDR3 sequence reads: CASSSSENLMNTEAFF. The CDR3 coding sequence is TGTGCCAGCAGCTCCAGTGAAAACCTCATGAACACTGAAGCTTTCTTT.

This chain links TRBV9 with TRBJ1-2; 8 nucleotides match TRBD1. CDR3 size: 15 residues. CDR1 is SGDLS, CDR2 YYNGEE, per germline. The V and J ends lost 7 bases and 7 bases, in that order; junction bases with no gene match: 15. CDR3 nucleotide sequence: TGTGCCAGCCCCCCGGTCTGGCAGGGGGCCGGTGGCTACACCTTC. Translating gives CASPPVWQGAGGYTF.